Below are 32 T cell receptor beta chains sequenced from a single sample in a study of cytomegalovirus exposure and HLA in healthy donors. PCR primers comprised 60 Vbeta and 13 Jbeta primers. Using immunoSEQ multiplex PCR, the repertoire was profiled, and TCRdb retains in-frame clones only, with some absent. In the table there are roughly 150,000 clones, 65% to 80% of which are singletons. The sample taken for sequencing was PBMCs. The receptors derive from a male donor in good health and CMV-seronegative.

CDR3 residues: CASSYSGEWDTQYF. The CDR3 DNA reads as TGTGCCAGCAGTTACAGCGGGGAATGGGATACGCAGTATTTT. This chain joins TRBV6-5 and TRBJ2-3; TRBD2 matches at 7 bases. V was pared by 2 bases and J by 6 bases, with 5 bases of the junction left unmatched. Germline values: CDR1 MNHEY, CDR2 SVGAGI. The CDR3 runs 14 residues.

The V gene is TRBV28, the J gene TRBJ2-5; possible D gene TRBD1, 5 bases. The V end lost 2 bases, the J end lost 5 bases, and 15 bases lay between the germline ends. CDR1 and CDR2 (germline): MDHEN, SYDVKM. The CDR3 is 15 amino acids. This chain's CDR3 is CASSLVTSKGETQYF. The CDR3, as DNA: TGTGCCAGCAGTTTAGTAACCTCAAAGGGGGAGACCCAGTACTTC.

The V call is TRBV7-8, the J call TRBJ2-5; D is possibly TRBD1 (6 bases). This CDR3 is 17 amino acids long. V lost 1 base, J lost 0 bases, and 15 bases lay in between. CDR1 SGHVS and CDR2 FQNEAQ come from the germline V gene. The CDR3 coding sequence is TGTGCCAGCAGCTTAGTCCAGGGTGGGGGCTACCAAGAGACCCAGTACTTC. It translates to CASSLVQGGGYQETQYF.

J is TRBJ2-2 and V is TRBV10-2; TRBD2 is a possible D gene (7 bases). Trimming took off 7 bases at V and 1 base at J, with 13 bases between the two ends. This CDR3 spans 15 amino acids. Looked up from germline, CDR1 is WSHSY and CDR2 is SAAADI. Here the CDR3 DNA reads TGCGCCAGCAAAGGGGGAGGGGTGAACACCGGGGAGCTGTTTTTT. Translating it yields CASKGGGVNTGELFF.

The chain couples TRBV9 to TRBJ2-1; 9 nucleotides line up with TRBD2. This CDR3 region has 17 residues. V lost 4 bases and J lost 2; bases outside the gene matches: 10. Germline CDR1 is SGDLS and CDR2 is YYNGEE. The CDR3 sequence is CASSRLAERAPYNEQFF. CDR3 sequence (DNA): TGTGCCAGCAGCCGACTAGCGGAAAGGGCCCCCTACAATGAGCAGTTCTTC.

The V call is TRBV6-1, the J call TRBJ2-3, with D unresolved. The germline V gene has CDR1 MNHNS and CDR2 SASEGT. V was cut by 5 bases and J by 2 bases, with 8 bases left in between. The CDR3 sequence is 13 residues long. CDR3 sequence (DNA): TGTGCCAGCAGTACAGTCCCCACAGATACGCAGTATTTT. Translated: CASSTVPTDTQYF.

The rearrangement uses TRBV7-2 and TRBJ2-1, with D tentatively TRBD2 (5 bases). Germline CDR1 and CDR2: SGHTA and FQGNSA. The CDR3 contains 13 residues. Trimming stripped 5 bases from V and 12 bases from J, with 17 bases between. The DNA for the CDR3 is TGTGCCAGCAGCCCTCGGACTCACCAAGGGCAGTTCTTC. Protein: CASSPRTHQGQFF.

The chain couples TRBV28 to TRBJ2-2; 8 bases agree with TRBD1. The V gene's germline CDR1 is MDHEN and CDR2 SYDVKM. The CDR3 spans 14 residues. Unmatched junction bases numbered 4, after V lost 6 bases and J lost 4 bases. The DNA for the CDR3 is TGTGCCAGCAGCCCGACAGGGGCCACCGGGGAGCTGTTTTTT. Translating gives CASSPTGATGELFF.

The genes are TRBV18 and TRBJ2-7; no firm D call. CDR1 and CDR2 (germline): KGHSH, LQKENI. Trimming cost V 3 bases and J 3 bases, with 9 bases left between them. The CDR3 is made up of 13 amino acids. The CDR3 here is CASSPQRNYEQYF. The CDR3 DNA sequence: TGTGCCAGCTCACCTCAGAGGAACTACGAGCAGTACTTC.

DNA of the CDR3: TGCGCCAGCAGCCAAGATACCTCGCGATCGGATGGCTACACCTTC. Its protein product is CASSQDTSRSDGYTF. The chain combines TRBV4-3 with TRBJ1-2, with no clear D. The CDR3 consists of 15 residues. The germline gives CDR1 LGHNA, CDR2 YSLEER. V dropped 0 bases and J dropped 6 bases, with 14 bases sitting between them.

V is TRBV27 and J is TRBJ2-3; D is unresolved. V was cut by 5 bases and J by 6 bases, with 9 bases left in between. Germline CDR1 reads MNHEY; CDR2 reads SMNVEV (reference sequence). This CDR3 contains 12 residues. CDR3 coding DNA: TGTGCCAGCAGTCCCTCTCGGGATACGCAGTATTTT. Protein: CASSPSRDTQYF.

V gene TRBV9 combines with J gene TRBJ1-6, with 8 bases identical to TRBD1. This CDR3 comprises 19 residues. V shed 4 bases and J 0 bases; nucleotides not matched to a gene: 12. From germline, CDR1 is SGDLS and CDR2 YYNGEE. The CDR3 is CASSTGGTGGSSYNSPLHF. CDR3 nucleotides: TGTGCCAGCAGCACTGGAGGGACAGGAGGTAGCTCCTATAATTCACCCCTCCACTTT.

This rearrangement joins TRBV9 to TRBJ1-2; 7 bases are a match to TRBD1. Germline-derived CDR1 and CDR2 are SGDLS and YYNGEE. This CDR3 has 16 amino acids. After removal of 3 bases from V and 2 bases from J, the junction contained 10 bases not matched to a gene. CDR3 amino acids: CASSGYSGTDNYGYTF. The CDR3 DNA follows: TGTGCCAGCAGCGGATACTCCGGGACAGACAACTATGGCTACACCTTC.

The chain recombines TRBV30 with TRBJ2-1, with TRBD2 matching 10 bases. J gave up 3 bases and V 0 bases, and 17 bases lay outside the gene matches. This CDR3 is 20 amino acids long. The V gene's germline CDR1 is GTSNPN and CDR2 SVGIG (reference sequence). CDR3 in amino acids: CAWSVPWTSGQSSRYNEQFF. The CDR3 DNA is TGTGCCTGGAGTGTACCGTGGACTAGCGGACAGTCCTCCCGCTACAATGAGCAGTTCTTC. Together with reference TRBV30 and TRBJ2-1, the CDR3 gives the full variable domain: SQTIHQWPATLVQPVGSPLSLECTVEGTSNPNLYWYRQAAGRGLQLLFYSVGIGQISSEVPQNLSASRPQDRQFILSSKKLLLSDSGFYLCAWSVPWTSGQSSRYNEQFFGPGTRLTVL.

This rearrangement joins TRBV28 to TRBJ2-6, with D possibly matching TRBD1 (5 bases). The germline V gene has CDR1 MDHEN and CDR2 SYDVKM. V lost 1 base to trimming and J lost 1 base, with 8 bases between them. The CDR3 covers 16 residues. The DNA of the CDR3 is TGTGCCAGCAGTTTATTTCAGGGTTCTGGGGCCAACGTCCTGACTTTC. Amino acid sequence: CASSLFQGSGANVLTF. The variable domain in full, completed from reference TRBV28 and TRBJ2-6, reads DVKVTQSSRYLVKRTGEKVFLECVQDMDHENMFWYRQDPGLGLRLIYFSYDVKMKEKGDIPEGYSVSREKKERFSLILESASTNQTSMYLCASSLFQGSGANVLTFGAGSRLTVL.

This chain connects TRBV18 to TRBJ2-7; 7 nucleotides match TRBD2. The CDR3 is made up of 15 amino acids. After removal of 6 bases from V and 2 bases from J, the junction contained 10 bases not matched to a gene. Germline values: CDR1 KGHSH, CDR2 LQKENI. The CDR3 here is CASSSRGGGTYEQYF. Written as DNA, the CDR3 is TGTGCCAGCTCGTCCCGTGGGGGGGGGACCTACGAGCAGTACTTC.

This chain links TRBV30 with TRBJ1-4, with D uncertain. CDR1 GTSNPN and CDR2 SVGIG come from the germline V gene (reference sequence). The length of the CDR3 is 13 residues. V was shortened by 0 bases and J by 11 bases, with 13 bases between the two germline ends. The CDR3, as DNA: TGTGCCTGGAGTGTAAGGTCCGGGGTGAAACTGTTTTTT. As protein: CAWSVRSGVKLFF.

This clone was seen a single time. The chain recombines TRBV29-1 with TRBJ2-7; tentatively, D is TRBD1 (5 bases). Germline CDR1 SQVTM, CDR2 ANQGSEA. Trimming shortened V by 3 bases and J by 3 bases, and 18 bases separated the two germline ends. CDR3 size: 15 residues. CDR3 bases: TGCAGCGTTGAGAGAAAAGGGGCGAATAACTACGAGCAGTACTTC. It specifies CSVERKGANNYEQYF.

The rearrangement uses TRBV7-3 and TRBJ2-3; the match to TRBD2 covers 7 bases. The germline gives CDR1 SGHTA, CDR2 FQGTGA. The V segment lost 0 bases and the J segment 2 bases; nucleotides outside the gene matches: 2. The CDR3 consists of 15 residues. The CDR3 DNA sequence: TGTGCCAGCAGCTTAACGGGACTACTCACAGATACGCAGTATTTT. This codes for CASSLTGLLTDTQYF.

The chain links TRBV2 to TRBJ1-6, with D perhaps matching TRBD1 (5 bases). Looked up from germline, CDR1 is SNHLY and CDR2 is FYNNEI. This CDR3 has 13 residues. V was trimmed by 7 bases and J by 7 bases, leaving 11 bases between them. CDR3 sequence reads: CASIRDVNSPLHF. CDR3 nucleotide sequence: TGTGCCAGCATCAGGGATGTGAATTCACCCCTCCACTTT.

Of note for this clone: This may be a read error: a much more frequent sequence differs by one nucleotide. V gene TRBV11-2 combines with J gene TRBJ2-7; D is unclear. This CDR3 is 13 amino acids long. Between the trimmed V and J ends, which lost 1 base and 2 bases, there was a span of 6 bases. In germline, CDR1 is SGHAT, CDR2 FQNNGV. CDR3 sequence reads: CASSLGEAYEQYF. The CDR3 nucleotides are TGTGCCAGCAGCTTAGGAGAGGCCTACGAGCAGTACTTC.

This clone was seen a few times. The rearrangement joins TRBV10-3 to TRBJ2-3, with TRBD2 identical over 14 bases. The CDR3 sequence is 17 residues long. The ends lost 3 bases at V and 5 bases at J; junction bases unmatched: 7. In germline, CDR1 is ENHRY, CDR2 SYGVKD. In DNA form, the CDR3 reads TGTGCCATCAGTGATCCAGGACTAGCGGGAGGCATAGATACGCAGTATTTT. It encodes CAISDPGLAGGIDTQYF.

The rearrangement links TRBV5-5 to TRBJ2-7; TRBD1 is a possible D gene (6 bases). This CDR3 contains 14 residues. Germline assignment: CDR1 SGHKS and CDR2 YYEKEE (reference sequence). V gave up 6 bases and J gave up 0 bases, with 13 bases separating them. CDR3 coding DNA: TGTGCCAGCAACCATTTGACAGGCTCCTACGAGCAGTACTTC. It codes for CASNHLTGSYEQYF.

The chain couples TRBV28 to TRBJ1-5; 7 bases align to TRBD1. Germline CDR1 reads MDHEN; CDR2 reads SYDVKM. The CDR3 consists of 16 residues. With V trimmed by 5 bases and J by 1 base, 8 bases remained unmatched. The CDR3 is CASSMRQGTSNQPQHF. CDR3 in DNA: TGTGCCAGCAGTATGCGACAGGGAACAAGCAATCAGCCCCAGCATTTT.

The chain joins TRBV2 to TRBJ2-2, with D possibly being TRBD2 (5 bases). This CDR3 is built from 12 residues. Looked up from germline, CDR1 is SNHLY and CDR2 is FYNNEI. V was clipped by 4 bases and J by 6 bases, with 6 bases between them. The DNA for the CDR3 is TGTGCCAGCAGTGCGGAGGCCGGGGAGCTGTTTTTT. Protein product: CASSAEAGELFF.

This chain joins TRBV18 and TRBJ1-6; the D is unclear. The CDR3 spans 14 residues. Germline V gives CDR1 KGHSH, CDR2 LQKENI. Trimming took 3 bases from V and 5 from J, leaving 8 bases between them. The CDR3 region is CASSPGVDNSPLHF. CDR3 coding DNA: TGTGCCAGCTCACCGGGAGTAGATAATTCACCCCTCCACTTT.

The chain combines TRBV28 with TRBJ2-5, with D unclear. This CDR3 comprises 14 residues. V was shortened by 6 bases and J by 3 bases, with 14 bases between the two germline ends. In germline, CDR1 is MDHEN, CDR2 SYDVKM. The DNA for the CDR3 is TGTGCCAGCAGAGTCCGAGGCGGAGAAGAGACCCAGTACTTC. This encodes CASRVRGGEETQYF.

This CDR3 is CASSLWSPGGASSGANVLTF. The CDR3, as DNA: TGTGCCAGCAGTTTATGGTCCCCAGGGGGCGCGAGCTCTGGGGCCAACGTCCTGACTTTC. This rearrangement joins TRBV27 to TRBJ2-6; 8 bases map to TRBD1. The CDR3 runs 20 residues. V gave up 1 base and J gave up 0 bases; unmatched junction bases: 11. CDR1 and CDR2 from the germline V gene are MNHEY and SMNVEV (reference sequence).

CDR3 DNA sequence: TGTGCCAGCAGCCGGTTCGGGACAGGGGGCACCGGGGAGCTGTTTTTT. Protein product: CASSRFGTGGTGELFF. The J gene is TRBJ2-2, the V gene TRBV7-9; TRBD1 agrees at 11 bases. CDR1 and CDR2 (germline): SEHNR, FQNEAQ (reference sequence). CDR3 length: 16 residues. Germline trimming cut 5 bases from V and 4 bases from J; bases unmatched to any gene: 6.

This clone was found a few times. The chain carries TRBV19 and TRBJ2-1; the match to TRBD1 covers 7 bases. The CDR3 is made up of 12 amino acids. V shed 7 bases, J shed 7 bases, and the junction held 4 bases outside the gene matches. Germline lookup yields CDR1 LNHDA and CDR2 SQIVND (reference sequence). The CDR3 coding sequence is TGTGCCAGTACCTCACAGGGGAATGAGCAGTTCTTC. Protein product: CASTSQGNEQFF.

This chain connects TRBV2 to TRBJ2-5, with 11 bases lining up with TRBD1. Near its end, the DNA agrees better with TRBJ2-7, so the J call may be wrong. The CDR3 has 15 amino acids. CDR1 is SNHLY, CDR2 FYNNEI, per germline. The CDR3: CASSEWTGGVYEQYF. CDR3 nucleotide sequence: TGTGCCAGCAGCGAATGGACAGGGGGCGTTTACGAGCAGTACTTC.

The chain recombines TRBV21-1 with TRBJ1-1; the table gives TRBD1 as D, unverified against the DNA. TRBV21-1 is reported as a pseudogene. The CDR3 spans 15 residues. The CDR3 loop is CASSVRQGSNTEAFF. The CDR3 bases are TGTGCCAGCAGCGTTCGACAGGGCTCGAACACTGAAGCTTTCTTT.